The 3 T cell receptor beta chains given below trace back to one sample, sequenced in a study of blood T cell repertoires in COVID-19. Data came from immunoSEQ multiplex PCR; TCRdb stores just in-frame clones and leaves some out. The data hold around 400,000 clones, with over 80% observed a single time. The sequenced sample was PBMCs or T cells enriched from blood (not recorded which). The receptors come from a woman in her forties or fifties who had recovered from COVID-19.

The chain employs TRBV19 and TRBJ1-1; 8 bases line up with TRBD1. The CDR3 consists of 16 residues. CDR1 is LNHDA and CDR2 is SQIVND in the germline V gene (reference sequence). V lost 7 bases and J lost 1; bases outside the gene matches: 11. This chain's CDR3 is CASISLGQDTNTEAFF. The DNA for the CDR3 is TGTGCCAGTATTAGTCTGGGACAGGACACGAACACTGAAGCTTTCTTT.

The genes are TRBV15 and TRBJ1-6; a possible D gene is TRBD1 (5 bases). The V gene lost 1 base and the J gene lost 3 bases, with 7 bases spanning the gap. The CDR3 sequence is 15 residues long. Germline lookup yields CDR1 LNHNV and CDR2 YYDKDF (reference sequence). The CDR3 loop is CATSRGGFYNSPLHF. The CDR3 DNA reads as TGTGCCACCAGCAGAGGGGGCTTCTATAATTCACCCCTCCACTTT. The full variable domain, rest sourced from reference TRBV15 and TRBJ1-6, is DAMVIQNPRYQVTQFGKPVTLSCSQTLNHNVMYWYQQKSSQAPKLLFHYYDKDFNNEADTPDNFQSRRPNTSFCFLDIRSPGLGDTAMYLCATSRGGFYNSPLHFGNGTRLTVT.

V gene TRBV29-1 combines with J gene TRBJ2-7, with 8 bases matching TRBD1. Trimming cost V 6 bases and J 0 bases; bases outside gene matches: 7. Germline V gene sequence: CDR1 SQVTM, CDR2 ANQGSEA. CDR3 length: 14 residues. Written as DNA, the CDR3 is TGCAGCGTATACCTCAGGGGGCACTCCTACGAGCAGTACTTC. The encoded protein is CSVYLRGHSYEQYF.